One sample yielded the 5 T cell receptor beta chains listed below, sequenced in a study of shared clonotypes between healthy human individuals. Using immunoSEQ multiplex PCR, the repertoire was profiled, and TCRdb retains in-frame clones only, with some absent. The table lists some 470,000 clones, 70% to 80% of them singletons, with 10% to 15% in the top ten. The sequenced material came from PBMCs. The source is a woman aged 40 to 50 in good health. Some clones in this sample may be carry-over from other donors' samples.

DNA for the CDR3: TGCAGTGCTGGACCGGATACGCAGTATTTT. Translation: CSAGPDTQYF. The rearrangement links TRBV20-1 to TRBJ2-3; no clear D gene. CDR3 length: 10 amino acids. Per germline, CDR1 DFQATT and CDR2 SNEGSKA (reference sequence). Between the trimmed V and J ends, which lost 5 bases and 6 bases, there was a span of 6 bases.

The chain recombines TRBV7-6 with TRBJ2-2; D remains unclear. The CDR3 covers 13 residues. The V end lost 0 bases, the J end lost 5 bases, and 4 bases lay between the germline ends. Germline V gives CDR1 SGHVS, CDR2 FNYEAQ. Here the CDR3 DNA reads TGTGCCAGCAGCTTAGCGTCTACCGGGGAGCTGTTTTTT. Translated, it gives CASSLASTGELFF. The variable domain in full, completed from reference TRBV7-6 and TRBJ2-2, reads GAGVSQSPRYKVTKRGQDVALRCDPISGHVSLYWYRQALGQGPEFLTYFNYEAQQDKSGLPNDRFSAERPEGSISTLTIQRTEQRDSAMYRCASSLASTGELFFGEGSRLTVL.

The J gene is TRBJ1-2, the V gene TRBV5-1; no clear D. This CDR3 contains 14 residues. Germline assignment: CDR1 SGHRS and CDR2 YFSETQ. With 0 bases removed from V and 2 bases from J, the gap between germline ends came to 8 bases. The CDR3 bases are TGCGCCAGCAGCTTGGGTCCGGCCAACTATGGCTACACCTTC. It encodes CASSLGPANYGYTF.

The chain employs TRBV7-9 and TRBJ2-1, with 8 bases lining up with TRBD2. Trimming took 5 bases from V and 7 from J; bases not matched to a gene: 10. This CDR3 comprises 15 residues. CDR1 is SEHNR and CDR2 is FQNEAQ in the germline V gene (reference sequence). CDR3: CASSPRDPGGNEQFF. As DNA, the CDR3 is TGTGCCAGCAGCCCCCGGGACCCGGGGGGGAATGAGCAGTTCTTC. The full variable domain, its missing parts supplied by reference TRBV7-9 and TRBJ2-1, is DTGVSQNPRHKITKRGQNVTFRCDPISEHNRLYWYRQTLGQGPEFLTYFQNEAQLEKSRLLSDRFSAERPKGSFSTLEIQRTEQGDSAMYLCASSPRDPGGNEQFFGPGTRLTVL.

This clone is a singleton in its sample. This CDR3 is CASSLSTTTDTQYF. The CDR3 DNA follows: TGTGCCAGCAGCTTAAGCACTACCACAGATACGCAGTATTTT. The chain employs TRBV7-9 and TRBJ2-3; D gene ambiguous. Deletions cut 2 bases from V and 2 bases from J, with 8 bases between. CDR3 length equals 14 residues. Germline V gene lookup returns CDR1 SEHNR and CDR2 FQNEAQ (reference sequence).